This record covers a single T cell receptor beta chain. The target antigen is unknown. The data are from a study of PD-1 blockade in classical Hodgkin lymphoma. Only in-frame clones appear in the TCRdb table, and some are missing; sequencing was by immunoSEQ multiplex PCR. Found here are nearly 55,000 clones, around 85% of them singletons; the top ten hold 16%. All trial patients relapsed after autologous stem cell transplantation. The study's findings and limits: Relapsed/refractory patients reportedly had the lowest baseline TCR diversity, below newly diagnosed patients, who were below healthy donors.

Trimming took 1 base from V and 4 from J, leaving 11 bases between them. The length of the CDR3 is 15 residues. Germline lookup yields CDR1 MGHRA and CDR2 YSYEKL. The sequence came from a human donor with classical Hodgkin lymphoma. The sample here was peripheral blood mononuclear cells (PBMCs), taken at baseline. The rearrangement joins TRBV4-1 to TRBJ1-5; D not certain. The CDR3 bases are TGCGCCAGCAGCCAAGGAAGGGATTGGAATCAGCCCCAGCATTTT. Protein product: CASSQGRDWNQPQHF.